This T cell receptor beta chain was profiled in a study of T cell repertoires in cytomegalovirus infection. As for the study in general: It was the public TCR beta signatures that indicated both CMV infection and matching HLA type.

TCRdb recomputed calls from the reads with MiXCR, one row per CDR3 protein. The sample includes more than 400,000 distinct CDR3 sequences, around 27% of them seen just once. Overall study results and limits: HLA-C-restricted TCR beta clonotypes specific for CMV led the ex vivo response. Identification of carriers of CMV plus the relevant HLA was performed using cumulative public TCR beta family frequency.

This clonotype was counted only a few times. Its specificity is not known. The CDR3 spans 13 residues. J was trimmed by 5 bases and V by 0 bases; bases with no gene match: 3. From germline, CDR1 is DFQATT and CDR2 SNEGSKA (reference sequence). This sequence originates from a human donor in good health (CMV status not recorded). Some clones in this sample may be carry-over from other donors' samples. Sequencing used PBMCs. This chain links TRBV20-1 with TRBJ1-2; 7 bases align to TRBD1. CDR3 loop: CSAREGGGYGYTF. In DNA form, the CDR3 reads TGCAGTGCTAGAGAAGGGGGCGGATATGGCTACACCTTC.